This T cell receptor (beta chain) is drawn from a study of regulatory T cells in long-lasting Graves disease. Study-wide results and caveats: Only a small sample size was used, which may have cut accuracy.

This CDR3 spans 14 amino acids. The ends were cut back, 4 bases at V and 5 bases at J, with 14 bases in the middle. Germline CDR1 is SGHTA and CDR2 is FQGNSA. In building TCR beta libraries, iRepertoire HTBI primers were used together with Arm-PCR of CDR3 regions. TCRdb passed the multiplex PCR reads through MiXCR, listing each CDR3 protein once. The table records a few hundred thousand distinct CDR3 sequences, around 22% of them present only once. Time point: persistent/refractory GD, antithyroid drugs over 5 years with positive TRAb. Following extraction of RNA from PBMCs, that RNA was used to make the TCR library. There are many counts of this clonotype. The antigen remains undetermined.

The rearrangement uses TRBV7-2 and TRBJ2-5, with D tentatively TRBD1 (6 bases). This clonotype was obtained from a female donor with Graves disease. The sequencing used peripheral blood mononuclear cells (PBMCs), collected when the disease was refractory, from a patient treated with antithyroid drugs. CDR3 sequence (DNA): TGTGCCAGCAGCTCACAGGGTTTTGGGGAGACCCAGTACTTC. Its protein is CASSSQGFGETQYF.